The text below deals with one T cell receptor (beta chain). The antigen remains unidentified. This sample is drawn from a study of Ad26.COV2.S vaccination and SARS-CoV-2 variants. Across the study: The donor participated in the COV1001 trial, in its Ad26.COV2.S arm.

Treatment described: some 19 received Ad26.COV2.S at low or high dose, single or two shots; 5 received placebo; per-sample allocation not given. It was on day 63 after the first vaccine or placebo injection that samples were taken. Whoever gave the sample was an adult aged 18-55 years in Boston. Sequencing was performed with immunoSEQ multiplex PCR; in TCRdb, only in-frame clones are kept and a portion is missing. The data contain about 350,000 clones, roughly nine tenths of them singletons. Broader study findings: Quantification of TCR breadth and depth may have yielded underestimates of total T cell responses.

The ends were cut back, 6 bases at V and 4 bases at J, with 7 bases in the middle. CDR1 and CDR2 (germline): MNHEY, SMNVEV (reference sequence). The CDR3 sequence is 12 residues long. The sequences come from peripheral blood, collected in a trial of Ad26.COV2.S vaccine versus placebo. This receptor was taken from a person between 18 and 65 years old who received the Ad26.COV2.S COVID-19 vaccine or a placebo. The V and J genes are TRBV27 and TRBJ2-1; D uncertain. In DNA, the CDR3 is TGTGCCAGCAGAAAAGATTACAATGAGCAGTTCTTC. This codes for CASRKDYNEQFF.